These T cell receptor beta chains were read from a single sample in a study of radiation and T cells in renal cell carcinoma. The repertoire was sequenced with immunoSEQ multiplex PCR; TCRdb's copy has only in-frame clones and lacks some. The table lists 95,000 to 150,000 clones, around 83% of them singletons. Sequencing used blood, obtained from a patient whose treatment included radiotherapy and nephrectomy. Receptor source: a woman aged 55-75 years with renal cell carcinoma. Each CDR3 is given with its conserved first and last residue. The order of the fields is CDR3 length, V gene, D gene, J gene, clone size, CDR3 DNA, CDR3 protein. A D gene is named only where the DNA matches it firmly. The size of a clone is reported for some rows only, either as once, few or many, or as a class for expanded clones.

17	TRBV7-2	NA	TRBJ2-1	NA	TGTGCCAGCAGAGAGAGAGGTGGGAGGCAAACCTACAATGAGCAGTTCTTC	CASRERGGRQTYNEQFF
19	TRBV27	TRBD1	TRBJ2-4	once	TGTGCCAGCAGTTTATCTCCCTTCCCGGGACAGGGGGCCAAAAACATTCAGTACTTC	CASSLSPFPGQGAKNIQYF
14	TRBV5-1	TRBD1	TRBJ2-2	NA	TGCGCCAGCAGCAGCGGACAGGTTTACGGGGAGCTGTTTTTT	CASSSGQVYGELFF
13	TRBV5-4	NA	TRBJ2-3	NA	TGTGCCTACAGACGAACTAGCACAGATACGCAGTATTTT	CAYRRTSTDTQYF
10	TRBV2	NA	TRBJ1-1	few	TGTGCCAGCAGCCTTGCTGAAGCTTTCTTT	CASSLAEAFF
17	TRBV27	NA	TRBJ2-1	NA	TGTGCCAGCAGCCCCTTTGGCGGGACAGTCACTTGGAATGAGCAGTTCTTC	CASSPFGGTVTWNEQFF
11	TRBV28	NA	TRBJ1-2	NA	TGTGCCAGCACCAGGGACTATGGCTACACCTTC	CASTRDYGYTF
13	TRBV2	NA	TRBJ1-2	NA	TGTGCCAGCATAAGGGGCAGGTCCTATGGCTACACCTTC	CASIRGRSYGYTF
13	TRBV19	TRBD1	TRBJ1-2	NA	TGTGCCACAAGAGACAGGGGGCGTGATGGCTACACCTTC	CATRDRGRDGYTF
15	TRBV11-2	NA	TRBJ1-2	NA	TGTGCCAGCAGCTTCTCGACAGGTGGAAACTATGGCTACACCTTC	CASSFSTGGNYGYTF
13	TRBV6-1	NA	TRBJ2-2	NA	TGTGCCTCCCGGGCCTCGGGCACCGGGGAGCTGTTTTTT	CASRASGTGELFF
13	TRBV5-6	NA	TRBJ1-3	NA	TGTGCCAGCAGCTCCAGCTCTGGAAACACCATATATTTT	CASSSSSGNTIYF
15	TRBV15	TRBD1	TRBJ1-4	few	TGTGCCACCAGCAGAAGTACAGGGGGGGTTGAAAAACTGTTTTTT	CATSRSTGGVEKLFF
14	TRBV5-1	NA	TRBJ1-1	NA	TGTGCCAGCAGCTTGGCCGGGGGCATCACTGAAGCTTTCTTT	CASSLAGGITEAFF
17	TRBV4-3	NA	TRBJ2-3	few	TGCGCCAGCAGCCAAGGGGAATCTGTGCTCGGCACAGATACGCAGTATTTT	CASSQGESVLGTDTQYF
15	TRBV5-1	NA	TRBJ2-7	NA	TGCGCCAGCAGCGAAGGTAGTACAGCTACCTACGAGCAGTACTTC	CASSEGSTATYEQYF
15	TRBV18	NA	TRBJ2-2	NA	TGTGCCAGCTCACCACCTTATTCGAACACCGGGGAGCTGTTTTTT	CASSPPYSNTGELFF
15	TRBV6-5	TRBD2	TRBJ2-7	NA	TGTGCCAGCAGACTACTAGCGGGAGGATCCTACGAGCAGTACTTC	CASRLLAGGSYEQYF
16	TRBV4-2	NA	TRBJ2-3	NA	TGTGCCAGCAGCCGCCGGGCCCCAAAGGAAACAGATACGCAGTATTTT	CASSRRAPKETDTQYF
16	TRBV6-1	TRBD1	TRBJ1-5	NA	TGTGCCAGCAGTGAAGCGAGGACAGGGGCACGCCAGCCCCAGCATTTT	CASSEARTGARQPQHF
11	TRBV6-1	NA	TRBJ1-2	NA	TGTGCCAGCAGTTACGGGGGCGGCTACACCTTC	CASSYGGGYTF
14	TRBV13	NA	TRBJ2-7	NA	TGTGCCAGCAGCTTTCCGGGACCCAGCTACGAGCAGTACTTC	CASSFPGPSYEQYF
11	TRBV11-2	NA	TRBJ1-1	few	TGTGCCAGCAGCTTGGGTTTTGGGGCTTTCTTT	CASSLGFGAFF
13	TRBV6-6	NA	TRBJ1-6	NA	TGTGCCAGCAGTTACGACAGGAATTCACCCCTCCACTTT	CASSYDRNSPLHF
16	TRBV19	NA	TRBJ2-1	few	TGTGCCAGTAGTATAGGGACTCAAAGCTCCTACAATGAGCAGTTCTTC	CASSIGTQSSYNEQFF
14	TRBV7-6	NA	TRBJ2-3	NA	TGTGCCAGCAGCTCGGGACGTCGTACAGATACGCAGTATTTT	CASSSGRRTDTQYF
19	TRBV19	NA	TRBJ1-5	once	TGTGCCAGTAGTATCGGGGTCGAGGAGGAGAGGTATAGCAATCAGCCCCAGCATTTT	CASSIGVEEERYSNQPQHF
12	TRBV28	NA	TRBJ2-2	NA	TGTGCCAGCAGTTTGGGGTCCGAGGAGCTGTTTTTT	CASSLGSEELFF
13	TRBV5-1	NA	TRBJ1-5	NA	TGCGCCAGCAGCTTGGGGGTAAACCAGCCCCAGCATTTT	CASSLGVNQPQHF
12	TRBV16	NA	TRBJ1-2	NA	TGTGCCAGCAGCCAACAACCGGATGGCTACACCTTC	CASSQQPDGYTF
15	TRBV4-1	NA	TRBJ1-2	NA	TGCGCCAGCAGCCAAGAGTCCCGGATGGGCTATGGCTACACCTTC	CASSQESRMGYGYTF
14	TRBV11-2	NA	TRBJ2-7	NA	TGTGCCAGCAGCCTTCGACAGGTTACCTACGAGCAGTACTTC	CASSLRQVTYEQYF
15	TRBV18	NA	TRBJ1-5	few	TGTGCCAGCTCACCACCCCCTAATGCTAATCAGCCCCAGCATTTT	CASSPPPNANQPQHF
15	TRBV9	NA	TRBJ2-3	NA	TGTGCCAGCAGCGTAGCCCTCATGGGCACAGATACGCAGTATTTT	CASSVALMGTDTQYF
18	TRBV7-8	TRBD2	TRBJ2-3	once	TGTGCCAGCAGCTTATGGGGTTCTAGCGGGAGCGTCGGAGATACGCAGTATTTT	CASSLWGSSGSVGDTQYF
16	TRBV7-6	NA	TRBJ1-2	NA	TGTGCCAGCAGCTTAGGGGAGGTCCGGGTAAACTATGGCTACACCTTC	CASSLGEVRVNYGYTF
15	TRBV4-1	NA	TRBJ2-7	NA	TGCGCCAGCAGCCAAGTCCGACAGAGCTCCTACGAGCAGTACTTC	CASSQVRQSSYEQYF
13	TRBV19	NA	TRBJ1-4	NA	TGTGCCAGTAGTGATCTGGGGATCGGAAAACTGTTTTTT	CASSDLGIGKLFF
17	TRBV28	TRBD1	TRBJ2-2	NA	TGTGCCAGCAGTTTTTTCCCGGGACAGGAGGGCTCCGGGGAGCTGTTTTTT	CASSFFPGQEGSGELFF
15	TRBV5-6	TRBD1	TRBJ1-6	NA	TGTGCCAGCAGCTTTGGGGGAGGGGGCAATTCACCCCTCCACTTT	CASSFGGGGNSPLHF
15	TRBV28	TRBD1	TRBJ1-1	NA	TGTGCCAGCAGTTCCAAACCGGGACAGATCACTGAAGCTTTCTTT	CASSSKPGQITEAFF
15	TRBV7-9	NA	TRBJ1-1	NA	TGTGCCAGCAGCTTAGACAACACGTACTCGGCTGAAGCTTTCTTT	CASSLDNTYSAEAFF
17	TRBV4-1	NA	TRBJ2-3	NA	TGCGCCAGCAGCCAAGGGTCGTCGGGAGAAGTTCCAGATACGCAGTATTTT	CASSQGSSGEVPDTQYF
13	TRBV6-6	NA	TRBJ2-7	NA	TGTGCCAGCAGTTATGTTTTCGGCGACGAGCAGTACTTC	CASSYVFGDEQYF
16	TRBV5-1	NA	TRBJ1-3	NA	TGCGCCAGCAGCTTGGCCACCAGGGGAGCCGGAAACACCATATATTTT	CASSLATRGAGNTIYF
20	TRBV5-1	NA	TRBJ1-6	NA	TGCGCCAGCAGCTTAATCCCGGGACTTGGTCCGGGCGCCTATAATTCACCCCTCCACTTT	CASSLIPGLGPGAYNSPLHF
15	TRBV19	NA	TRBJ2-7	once	TGTGCCAGCACGATAGGTAGGGACACCTCCTACGAGCAGTACTTC	CASTIGRDTSYEQYF
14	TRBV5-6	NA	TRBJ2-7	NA	TGTGCCAGCAGCTTGGCCGGGTGGGGTTACGAGCAGTACTTC	CASSLAGWGYEQYF
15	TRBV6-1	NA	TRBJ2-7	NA	TGTGCCAGCAGTGAGACGGCCGTTAGCTCCTACGAGCAGTACTTC	CASSETAVSSYEQYF
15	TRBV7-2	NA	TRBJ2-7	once	TGTGCCAGCAGCTTTTCTCTCCAGAGCTCCTACGAGCAGTACTTC	CASSFSLQSSYEQYF
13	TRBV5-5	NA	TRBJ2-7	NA	TGTGCCAGCAGCTTGTACAAAGCCTACGAGCAGTACTTC	CASSLYKAYEQYF
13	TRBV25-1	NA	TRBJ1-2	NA	TGTGCCAGCAGCCGAACCGCTTTGACGGGCTACACCTTC	CASSRTALTGYTF
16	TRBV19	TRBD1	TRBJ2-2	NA	TGTGCCAGTAGACCCGGACAGGGGGTGGGCACCGGGGAGCTGTTTTTT	CASRPGQGVGTGELFF
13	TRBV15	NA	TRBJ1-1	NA	TGTGCCACCAGCTTTAGTAGTGGAGGAGAAGCTTTCTTT	CATSFSSGGEAFF
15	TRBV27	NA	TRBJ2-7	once	TGTGCCAGCAGTCTCCTGGGGACATCGGCCAACGAGCAGTACTTC	CASSLLGTSANEQYF